This T cell receptor beta chain was sequenced in a study of neoadjuvant nivolumab and ipilimumab in lung cancer. Across the whole study: The combination arm added day-1 ipilimumab 1 mg/kg to nivolumab 3 mg/kg on days 1, 15, 29. General study points: TCR richness and clonality were higher in tumors than adjacent uninvolved lung. TCR clonality did not significantly correlate with pathologic tumor regression.

The CDR3 loop spans 14 amino acids. CDR1 and CDR2 from the germline V gene are SGHTA and FQGNSA. V lost 4 bases, J lost 5 bases, and 12 bases lay in between. This clone was seen once. The antigen remains undetermined. Using immunoSEQ multiplex PCR, the repertoire was profiled, and TCRdb retains in-frame clones only, with some absent. Here the sample spans roughly 20,000 clones, less than 85% being singletons. This chain joins TRBV7-2 and TRBJ2-1; possible D gene TRBD2, 5 bases. This material consisted of peripheral blood, taken before neoadjuvant nivolumab, alone or with ipilimumab. The clonotype was recovered from an adult with non-small cell lung cancer. The CDR3 spells CASSSRLTNNEQFF. The CDR3 DNA follows: TGTGCCAGCAGCTCTCGCCTGACTAACAATGAGCAGTTCTTC.